Listed below are T cell receptor beta chains from one sample, sequenced in a study of blood T cells in healthy people across ages. TCRdb analysed the 5' RACE reads with MiXCR anew, one entry per CDR3 protein. This sample carries more than 1,400,000 distinct CDR3 sequences, 42% of them seen once, and the ten largest clones take approximately 7.9%. Material: blood. The receptor source for this set is a woman aged 18 to 35 in good health. The CDR3 runs from the conserved cysteine through the conserved F or W. The order of the fields is CDR3 protein, CDR3 DNA, V gene, clone size, J gene, D gene. A D gene is named only where the DNA matches it firmly. Only some rows state a clone size, as once, few, many or a class for expanded clones.

CASSSRDSSNYGYTF | TGTGCCAGCAGCTCTCGGGACAGCTCTAACTATGGCTACACCTTC | TRBV7-9 | few | TRBJ1-2 | TRBD1
CSARGLGAGGPHEQYF | TGCAGTGCTCGCGGGCTGGGGGCGGGAGGGCCCCATGAGCAGTACTTC | TRBV20-1 | . | TRBJ2-5 | TRBD2
CSANRGTGYTDTQYF | TGCAGTGCTAATAGAGGGACAGGCTACACAGATACGCAGTATTTT | TRBV20-1 | . | TRBJ2-3 | TRBD1
CSASPRAETQYF | TGCAGTGCTAGCCCCAGGGCAGAGACCCAGTACTTC | TRBV20-1 | . | TRBJ2-5 | .
CSVGGGRAYEQYF | TGCAGCGTTGGGGGAGGGAGGGCATACGAGCAGTACTTC | TRBV29-1 | . | TRBJ2-7 | TRBD2
CASRETAFNQPQHF | TGTGCCAGCCGAGAGACAGCATTCAATCAGCCCCAGCATTTT | TRBV6-1 | . | TRBJ1-5 | .
CATSGIRQGHYGYTF | TGTGCCACCAGCGGTATTAGACAGGGCCACTATGGCTACACCTTC | TRBV15 | . | TRBJ1-2 | TRBD1
CASSQEGSVKNSPLHF | TGTGCCAGCTCACAGGAGGGGAGCGTCAAGAATTCACCCCTCCACTTT | TRBV18 | . | TRBJ1-6 | .
CASSYSLGQGAYNEQFF | TGTGCCAGCAGTTACTCCCTCGGGCAGGGCGCCTACAATGAGCAGTTCTTC | TRBV6-6 | . | TRBJ2-1 | .
CAISELQEHQPQHF | TGTGCCATCAGTGAGTTACAGGAGCATCAGCCCCAGCATTTT | TRBV10-3 | . | TRBJ1-5 | .
CASSYSGRLSRETQYF | TGTGCCAGCAGTTACTCCGGACGTCTCTCCCGGGAGACCCAGTACTTC | TRBV6-5 | . | TRBJ2-5 | .
CASSPQTSGDNEQFF | TGTGCCAGCTCACCACAGACTAGCGGGGACAATGAGCAGTTCTTC | TRBV18 | . | TRBJ2-1 | TRBD2
CASTVDRANTEAFF | TGTGCCAGCACCGTTGACAGGGCCAACACTGAAGCTTTCTTT | TRBV6-5 | many | TRBJ1-1 | TRBD1
CASRRFTNEKLFF | TGTGCCAGCAGGCGGTTCACTAATGAAAAACTGTTTTTT | TRBV6-5 | . | TRBJ1-4 | .
CASSLKRGHNEQFF | TGTGCCAGCAGCCTCAAGCGGGGTCACAATGAGCAGTTCTTC | TRBV7-2 | few | TRBJ2-1 | TRBD2
CSVESWGEQFF | TGCAGCGTTGAGTCGTGGGGCGAGCAGTTCTTC | TRBV29-1 | many | TRBJ2-1 | .
CASGYRGGADTQYF | TGTGCCAGCGGATACAGGGGGGGAGCGGATACGCAGTATTTT | TRBV27 | few | TRBJ2-3 | .
CATQTGARNEQFF | TGTGCCACCCAGACAGGGGCAAGGAATGAGCAGTTCTTC | TRBV15 | . | TRBJ2-1 | TRBD1